A single sample is the source of the 8 T cell receptor beta chains below, sequenced in a study of shared clonotypes between healthy human individuals. Repertoires were generated with immunoSEQ multiplex PCR, while TCRdb's copy carries only in-frame clones and drops some. Altogether over 750,000 clones are present, about 97% being singletons, with the ten largest covering around 0.21%. Only CD45RO-negative cells positively selected for CCR7 counted as naive CD8 cells, so terminally differentiated effector memory CD45RA+ cells were excluded. The sequenced sample consisted of naive CD8+ T cells sorted from blood. The receptors stem from a man aged 25-45 years in good health.

On this clone itself: Other DNA sequences in the same sample also yield this CDR3. The chain couples TRBV11-2 to TRBJ2-5; D gene uncertain. The CDR3 sequence is 11 residues long. Germline CDR1 SGHAT, CDR2 FQNNGV. V lost 2 bases and J 4 bases, leaving 2 bases between the germline ends. This chain's CDR3 is CASSLLETQYF. CDR3 bases: TGTGCCAGCAGCTTACTAGAGACCCAGTACTTC. Full variable domain (remainder filled in from reference TRBV11-2 and TRBJ2-5): EAGVAQSPRYKIIEKRQSVAFWCNPISGHATLYWYQQILGQGPKLLIQFQNNGVVDDSQLPKDRFSAERLKGVDSTLKIQPAKLEDSAVYLCASSLLETQYFGPGTRLLVL.

V usage is TRBV27 and J usage is TRBJ1-2, with a weak D call TRBD1 (6 bases). The V end was cut by 0 bases, the J end by 8 bases, with 10 bases between. This CDR3 contains 13 residues. Looked up from germline, CDR1 is MNHEY and CDR2 is SMNVEV (reference sequence). CDR3 sequence: CASSLSGAGGYTF. The CDR3 coding sequence is TGTGCCAGCAGTTTATCGGGGGCAGGCGGCTACACCTTC.

The chain recombines TRBV4-1 with TRBJ2-2, with D perhaps TRBD2 (6 bases). Germline CDR1 MGHRA, CDR2 YSYEKL. The V end lost 5 bases, the J end lost 6 bases, and 13 bases lay between the germline ends. This CDR3 contains 14 residues. CDR3 sequence (DNA): TGCGCCAGCAGCTCCGGGAGTCTCGCCGGGGAGCTGTTTTTT. The encoded protein is CASSSGSLAGELFF.

This CDR3 is CASKSGNTDTQYF. The CDR3 DNA reads TGTGCCAGCAAAAGCGGGAATACAGATACGCAGTATTTT. This chain links TRBV2 with TRBJ2-3; TRBD2 matches at 7 bases. V shed 7 bases, J shed 3 bases, and the junction held 4 bases outside the gene matches. The germline gives CDR1 SNHLY, CDR2 FYNNEI. This CDR3 has 13 residues.

The genes are TRBV11-2 and TRBJ2-1; weak D call: TRBD2 (6 bases). Trimming left V 7 bases short and J 5 bases short, with 18 bases between. Germline loops: CDR1 SGHAT, CDR2 FQNNGV. The CDR3 length is 15 residues. The CDR3 here is CASNPRLDGNNEQFF. CDR3 in DNA: TGTGCCAGCAACCCTCGACTAGACGGTAACAATGAGCAGTTCTTC.

This clone was recorded a few times. The J gene is TRBJ1-2, the V gene TRBV13; no definite D call. V was shortened by 3 bases and J by 6 bases, with 11 bases between the two germline ends. The CDR3 extends over 13 amino acids. The germline V gene has CDR1 PRHDT and CDR2 FYEKMQ (reference sequence). The DNA of the CDR3 is TGTGCCAGCAGCTTTACGGGTATCCATGGCTACACCTTC. Residues: CASSFTGIHGYTF.

The genes are TRBV9 and TRBJ1-2; possible D gene TRBD1, 6 bases. Germline CDR1 reads SGDLS; CDR2 reads YYNGEE. The CDR3 has 13 residues. Trimming cost V 4 bases and J 5 bases, with 12 bases left between them. Here the CDR3 reads CASSFSDRYGYTF. CDR3 coding DNA: TGTGCCAGCAGCTTTTCGGACAGATATGGCTACACCTTC. The full variable domain, rest sourced from reference TRBV9 and TRBJ1-2, is DSGVTQTPKHLITATGQRVTLRCSPRSGDLSVYWYQQSLDQGLQFLIQYYNGEERAKGNILERFSAQQFPDLHSELNLSSLELGDSALYFCASSFSDRYGYTFGSGTRLTVV.

The chain has TRBV28 and TRBJ2-7; tentative D call: TRBD1 (6 bases). V dropped 5 bases and J dropped 4 bases, with 18 bases sitting between them. This CDR3 spans 15 amino acids. Germline CDR1 reads MDHEN; CDR2 reads SYDVKM. This CDR3 is CASSPFGTLLYEQYF. CDR3 sequence (DNA): TGTGCCAGCAGTCCGTTCGGGACATTGTTGTACGAGCAGTACTTC.